This T cell receptor beta chain was obtained from a study of blood T cell repertoires in COVID-19. For the study at large: T cells, B-cell-depleted T cells, or PBMCs supplied cDNA or gDNA.

There are 15 residues in the CDR3. With 7 bases removed from V and 2 bases from J, the gap between germline ends came to 18 bases. The germline V gene encodes CDR1 SQVTM and CDR2 ANQGSEA. The count of this clone is one. How the authors handled the data: Reference gene primer amplification in the assay estimated nucleated cell counts. The protocol was immunoSEQ multiplex PCR, while the TCRdb copy is restricted to in-frame clones and leaves out a portion. Clone size and the V and J calls come from that table; the DNA yielded D and trimming. The repertoire holds about 200,000 clones, with about three quarters as singletons.

The TCR was taken from a woman of 80 years or more with active or convalescent COVID-19. The chain carries TRBV29-1 and TRBJ2-1, with D possibly matching TRBD2 (7 bases). The specimen was peripheral blood. CDR3 sequence (DNA): TGCAGCGCCCAGGCCGGGGGGCTAGCCTACAATGAGCAGTTCTTC. Protein product: CSAQAGGLAYNEQFF.